One and the same sample provided the 31 T cell receptor beta chains below, sequenced in a study of blood T cell repertoires in COVID-19. Assay: immunoSEQ multiplex PCR; the TCRdb copy retains only in-frame clones and omits some. The top ten clones hold more than 9.5% of a sample with 40,000 to 55,000 clones, around nine tenths of them seen once. Sequenced material: peripheral blood. These receptor sequences come from a woman aged 80 or over with acute or convalescent COVID-19.

The chain couples TRBV2 to TRBJ1-1; D possibly corresponds to TRBD1 (5 bases). Trimming took 2 bases from V and 5 from J, leaving 15 bases between them. CDR1 and CDR2 (germline): SNHLY, FYNNEI. This CDR3 spans 15 amino acids. Here the CDR3 reads CASSERTRVLTEAFF. In DNA, the CDR3 is TGTGCCAGCAGTGAAAGAACCAGGGTTTTGACTGAAGCTTTCTTT.

This clone appeared a single time. The chain combines TRBV18 with TRBJ1-1, with D hard to call. CDR1 is KGHSH and CDR2 is LQKENI in the germline V gene. Trimming stripped 8 bases from V and 1 base from J, with 14 bases between. There are 14 residues in the CDR3. CDR3 region: CASTGSRGNTEAFF. In DNA, the CDR3 is TGTGCCAGCACCGGTTCTCGGGGGAACACTGAAGCTTTCTTT.

This clone was recorded once. V and J are TRBV7-2 and TRBJ1-1; unclear D gene. Germline loops: CDR1 SGHTA, CDR2 FQGNSA. The V gene lost 5 bases and the J gene lost 4 bases, with 17 bases spanning the gap. The CDR3 has 15 residues. CDR3 sequence reads: CASSLGSGGVTEAFF. For the CDR3, the DNA is TGTGCCAGCAGCCTCGGGTCAGGCGGGGTCACTGAAGCTTTCTTT.

The chain carries TRBV12-3 or TRBV12-4 and TRBJ2-5; unclear D gene. Trimming pared 2 bases from V and 7 bases from J, leaving 11 bases between. The CDR3 loop spans 13 amino acids. Here the CDR3 reads CASSLSLRGTQYF. DNA for the CDR3: TGTGCCAGCAGTTTAAGCCTACGTGGGACCCAGTACTTC.

In this sample, this clone turned up a few times. V is TRBV7-2 and J is TRBJ1-2, with D perhaps matching TRBD1 (5 bases). CDR1 SGHTA and CDR2 FQGNSA come from the germline V gene. V dropped 5 bases and J dropped 3 bases, with 10 bases sitting between them. The CDR3 consists of 13 residues. The CDR3 nucleotides read TGTGCCAGCAGCCAACGGGGGGACTATGGCTACACCTTC. Its translation: CASSQRGDYGYTF. The entire variable domain, with the rest obtained from reference TRBV7-2 and TRBJ1-2, is as follows: GAGVSQSPSNKVTEKGKDVELRCDPISGHTALYWYRQSLGQGLEFLIYFQGNSAPDKSGLPSDRFSAERTGGSVSTLTIQRTQQEDSAVYLCASSQRGDYGYTFGSGTRLTVV.

This rearrangement joins TRBV6-5 to TRBJ2-1; D might be TRBD1 (5 bases). The germline V gene encodes CDR1 MNHEY and CDR2 SVGAGI. This CDR3 region has 14 residues. With 7 bases removed from V and 8 bases from J, the gap between germline ends came to 18 bases. Here the CDR3 DNA reads TGTGCCAGCAAGCAGGGTGGGGTTAGGGATGAGCAGTTCTTC. Protein product: CASKQGGVRDEQFF.

In its sample, this clone ranks as medium-sized. V gene TRBV19 combines with J gene TRBJ2-7; 15 bases line up with TRBD2. The germline CDR1 and CDR2 sequences are LNHDA and SQIVND (reference sequence). Germline trimming cut 3 bases from V and 6 bases from J; bases unmatched to any gene: 3. The CDR3 contains 15 residues. CDR3 sequence: CASSIGLAGGLEQYF. The CDR3 DNA is TGTGCCAGTAGTATCGGACTAGCGGGAGGGCTCGAGCAGTACTTC.

The V gene is TRBV7-9, the J gene TRBJ1-2; unclear D gene. This CDR3 spans 13 amino acids. V was pared by 1 base and J by 6 bases, with 9 bases between. From germline, CDR1 is SEHNR and CDR2 FQNEAQ (reference sequence). CDR3 region: CASSLDGWDGYTF. The CDR3 DNA reads as TGTGCCAGCAGCTTAGACGGGTGGGATGGCTACACCTTC.

The rearrangement joins TRBV5-1 to TRBJ1-2; 7 nucleotides agree with TRBD1. The CDR3 is made up of 17 amino acids. J was trimmed by 3 bases and V by 1 base; bases with no gene match: 12. Germline lookup yields CDR1 SGHRS and CDR2 YFSETQ. As DNA, the CDR3 is TGCGCCAGCAGCTTGCGGTTAGGGGGCGCTTCAGACTATGGCTACACCTTC. Translation: CASSLRLGGASDYGYTF.

The V call is TRBV4-3, the J call TRBJ1-2; perhaps TRBD1 as D (6 bases). Germline V gene sequence: CDR1 LGHNA, CDR2 YSLEER. CDR3 length: 16 amino acids. Trimming cost V 1 base and J 0 bases, with 12 bases left between them. The CDR3 region has the DNA TGCGCCAGCAGCCAAGTAGAGGGGGGGGCTAACTATGGCTACACCTTC. This encodes CASSQVEGGANYGYTF.

CDR3 in amino acids: CASSQDKGGDTEAFF. The DNA for the CDR3 is TGCGCCAGCAGCCAAGATAAAGGGGGGGACACTGAAGCTTTCTTT. The J gene is TRBJ1-1, the V gene TRBV4-3; a possible D gene is TRBD1 (6 bases). The CDR3 spans 15 residues. V gave up 0 bases and J gave up 3 bases, with 11 bases separating them. The V gene's germline CDR1 is LGHNA and CDR2 YSLEER.

This clone was recorded a few times. Other DNA variants within this sample encode the same CDR3. The chain links TRBV7-2 to TRBJ2-3; 10 nucleotides align to TRBD2. This CDR3 has 17 amino acids. V shed 1 base and J 1 base; nucleotides not matched to a gene: 5. In germline, CDR1 is SGHTA, CDR2 FQGNSA. CDR3 nucleotides: TGTGCCAGCAGCTTAGTCCGGCTAGCGGGAGGCACAGATACGCAGTATTTT. Translating it yields CASSLVRLAGGTDTQYF. The variable domain in full, with the rest retrieved from reference TRBV7-2 and TRBJ2-3, is GAGVSQSPSNKVTEKGKDVELRCDPISGHTALYWYRQSLGQGLEFLIYFQGNSAPDKSGLPSDRFSAERTGGSVSTLTIQRTQQEDSAVYLCASSLVRLAGGTDTQYFGPGTRLTVL.

J is TRBJ1-6 and V is TRBV6-2 or TRBV6-3, with 9 bases matching TRBD1. Germline CDR1 is MNHEY and CDR2 is SVGEGT. The CDR3 sequence is 15 residues long. V trimming: 3 bases; J trimming: 8 bases; junction bases outside the gene matches: 5. The CDR3 DNA sequence: TGTGCCAGCAGTTATCGTCGACAGGGGGATTCACCCCTCCACTTT. This encodes CASSYRRQGDSPLHF.

The chain combines TRBV4-1 with TRBJ1-3, with a weak D call TRBD1 (5 bases). Trimming took off 5 bases at V and 7 bases at J, with 18 bases between the two ends. This CDR3 has 15 residues. Germline V gene sequence: CDR1 MGHRA, CDR2 YSYEKL. CDR3 nucleotide sequence: TGCGCCAGCAGCTCCCGGGGTGGGGGAGGGAACACCATATATTTT. Translation: CASSSRGGGGNTIYF.

This chain joins TRBV7-9 and TRBJ1-2; 8 bases are a match to TRBD1. Germline values: CDR1 SEHNR, CDR2 FQNEAQ (reference sequence). The CDR3 spans 13 residues. V trimming: 3 bases; J trimming: 9 bases; junction bases outside the gene matches: 6. The DNA for the CDR3 is TGTGCCAGCAGCTTTTCCAGGACAGGGAGCTACACCTTC. As protein: CASSFSRTGSYTF.

The gene calls are TRBV18 and TRBJ1-1, with D possibly matching TRBD1 (5 bases). The CDR3 is made up of 14 amino acids. Germline values: CDR1 KGHSH, CDR2 LQKENI. V shed 6 bases and J shed 4 bases, with 15 bases lying between them. CDR3 bases: TGTGCCAGCTCCAAGCCCAGGGTTCCCACTGAAGCTTTCTTT. Translated, it gives CASSKPRVPTEAFF.

V and J are TRBV5-5 and TRBJ1-5; 7 nucleotides align to TRBD1. The V segment lost 4 bases and the J segment 2 bases; nucleotides outside the gene matches: 12. The CDR3 is 17 residues long. Germline lookup yields CDR1 SGHKS and CDR2 YYEKEE (reference sequence). CDR3 DNA sequence: TGTGCCAGCAGCCCGGGGACAGCCCCCGGGGGCAATCAGCCCCAGCATTTT. Translation: CASSPGTAPGGNQPQHF.

This chain uses TRBV6-6 with TRBJ2-7, with 16 positions matching TRBD2. Germline trimming cut 6 bases from V and 4 bases from J; bases unmatched to any gene: 6. CDR3 size: 16 residues. The germline V gene encodes CDR1 MNHNY and CDR2 SVGAGI (reference sequence). For the CDR3, the DNA is TGTGCCAGCAGCCGTGGGACTAGCGGGAGGGGGTACGAGCAGTACTTC. Translated: CASSRGTSGRGYEQYF.

This rearrangement joins TRBV19 to TRBJ2-5, with 8 bases aligning to TRBD2. J gave up 5 bases and V 4 bases, and 6 bases lay outside the gene matches. The CDR3 has 14 amino acids. The germline gives CDR1 LNHDA, CDR2 SQIVND (reference sequence). This CDR3 reads CASSTQREWETQYF. The CDR3 nucleotides read TGTGCCAGTAGTACCCAGCGGGAGTGGGAGACCCAGTACTTC.

There are a few counts of this clone. The V gene is TRBV6-5, the J gene TRBJ1-6; 8 bases map to TRBD1. Germline CDR1 and CDR2: MNHEY and SVGAGI. The CDR3 extends over 15 amino acids. The V gene end was trimmed by 7 bases and the J gene end by 6 bases; junction bases not matched to a gene: 8. In DNA form, the CDR3 reads TGTGCCAGCACTTCAGGACAGGGCACTAATTCACCCCTCCACTTT. Protein product: CASTSGQGTNSPLHF.

The chain employs TRBV12-3 or TRBV12-4 and TRBJ1-2; the match to TRBD1 covers 7 bases. V lost 6 bases and J lost 4; bases outside the gene matches: 5. This CDR3 is built from 13 residues. CDR3 sequence (DNA): TGTGCCAGCAGCGCCGGGACAGCCTATGGCTACACCTTC. Its protein product is CASSAGTAYGYTF.

The rearrangement joins TRBV7-2 to TRBJ2-7; 9 positions match TRBD1. The V and J ends lost 3 bases and 6 bases, in that order; junction bases with no gene match: 12. Germline CDR1 SGHTA, CDR2 FQGNSA. CDR3 length equals 16 residues. CDR3 nucleotide sequence: TGTGCCAGCAGCTTTGGTGCCGGGACAGGGATTCGCGAGCAGTACTTC. Its protein is CASSFGAGTGIREQYF.

This clone is a singleton in its sample. This rearrangement joins TRBV7-2 to TRBJ1-6, with D possibly matching TRBD1 (5 bases). CDR1 is SGHTA, CDR2 FQGNSA, per germline. The CDR3 totals 14 residues. The germline V and J ends were trimmed by 5 bases and 9 bases, with 14 bases remaining between them. The CDR3 reads CASSQPGGGSPLHF. DNA of the CDR3: TGTGCCAGCAGCCAGCCCGGGGGGGGTTCACCCCTCCACTTT.

V and J are TRBV18 and TRBJ1-1; D gene ambiguous. In germline, CDR1 is KGHSH, CDR2 LQKENI. This CDR3 has 12 amino acids. V lost 2 bases and J lost 3, with 4 bases in between. This CDR3 reads CASSPSDTEAFF. The CDR3 DNA reads as TGTGCCAGCTCACCAAGCGACACTGAAGCTTTCTTT.

Concerning this clone: At one end, the junction sequence differs from germline, possibly due to a read error. This rearrangement joins TRBV2 to TRBJ2-3; 8 positions agree with TRBD2. The germline V gene encodes CDR1 SNHLY and CDR2 FYNNEI. CDR3 size: 13 residues. The CDR3 bases are TGTGCCAACCAACGGGGGGGGACCGACTACGAGGTTTTT. This sequence encodes CANQRGGTDYEVF.

This clone was recorded only once. The J gene is TRBJ1-1, the V gene TRBV30; D is undetermined. The CDR3 consists of 14 residues. Germline V gene lookup returns CDR1 GTSNPN and CDR2 SVGIG (reference sequence). V lost 0 bases to trimming and J lost 4 bases, with 12 bases between them. As DNA, the CDR3 is TGTGCCTGGAGTGTACGAGGGTACGTCACTGAAGCTTTCTTT. Translated, it gives CAWSVRGYVTEAFF.

The CDR3 DNA sequence: TGTGCCAGCAGTTGGTCCAATAGAAGTCCCCTCCACTTT. This translates into CASSWSNRSPLHF. V is TRBV27 and J is TRBJ1-6; D gene ambiguous. The CDR3 is 13 amino acids. Trimming shortened V by 4 bases and J by 13 bases, and 14 bases separated the two germline ends. Germline CDR1 is MNHEY and CDR2 is SMNVEV (reference sequence).

The chain uses TRBV30 and TRBJ1-2; TRBD1 agrees at 7 bases. The V gene end was trimmed by 8 bases and the J gene end by 5 bases; junction bases not matched to a gene: 8. Germline V CDR1 and CDR2: GTSNPN, SVGIG (reference sequence). The CDR3 is 12 residues long. As DNA, the CDR3 is TGTGCCACAGGACAGGAAGGTTATGGCTACACCTTC. Translation gives CATGQEGYGYTF.

As DNA, the CDR3 is TGTGCCATCAGCGGGGGGCTAGCGGGAGTCTCCTACAATGAGCAGTTCTTC. Amino acid sequence: CAISGGLAGVSYNEQFF. J is TRBJ2-1 and V is TRBV10-3; 10 bases line up with TRBD2. The CDR3 covers 17 residues. The ends lost 6 bases at V and 0 bases at J; junction bases unmatched: 8. In germline, CDR1 is ENHRY, CDR2 SYGVKD.

The chain carries TRBV11-3 and TRBJ2-2, with TRBD1 identical over 7 bases. Germline assignment: CDR1 SGHNT and CDR2 YENEEA. The CDR3 runs 17 residues. The J segment lost 4 bases and the V segment lost 0 bases, leaving 8 bases of the junction unmatched. CDR3 region: CASSLDYGRGSTGELFF. CDR3 nucleotides: TGTGCCAGCAGCTTAGATTATGGCAGGGGGAGCACCGGGGAGCTGTTTTTT.

The CDR3 coding sequence is TGCGCCAGCAGCCAAGAGGTACAGGGCGTGAACACTGAAGCTTTCTTT. Translated, it gives CASSQEVQGVNTEAFF. The chain is built from TRBV4-3 and TRBJ1-1; perhaps TRBD1 as D (6 bases). The CDR3 totals 16 residues. Trimming removed 0 bases at V and 0 bases at J, with 11 bases between. Germline values: CDR1 LGHNA, CDR2 YSLEER.